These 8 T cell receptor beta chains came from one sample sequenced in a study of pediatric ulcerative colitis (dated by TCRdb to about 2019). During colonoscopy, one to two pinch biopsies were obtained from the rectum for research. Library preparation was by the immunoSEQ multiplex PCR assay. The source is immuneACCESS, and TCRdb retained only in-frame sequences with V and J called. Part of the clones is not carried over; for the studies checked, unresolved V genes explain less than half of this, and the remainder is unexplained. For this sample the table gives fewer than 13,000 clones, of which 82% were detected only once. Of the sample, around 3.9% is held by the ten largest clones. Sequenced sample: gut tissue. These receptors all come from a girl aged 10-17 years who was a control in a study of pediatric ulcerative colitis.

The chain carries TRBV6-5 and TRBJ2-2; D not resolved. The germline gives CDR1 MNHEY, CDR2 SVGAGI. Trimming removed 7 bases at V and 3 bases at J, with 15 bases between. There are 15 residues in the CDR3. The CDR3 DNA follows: TGTGCCAGCATTTCCTCAGGAGCCTACACCGGGGAGCTGTTTTTT. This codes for CASISSGAYTGELFF.

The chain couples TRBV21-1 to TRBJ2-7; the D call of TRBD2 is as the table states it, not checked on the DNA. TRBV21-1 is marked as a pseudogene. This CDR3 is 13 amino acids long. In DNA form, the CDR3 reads TGTGCCAGCAGCAAAGCTAGCGGCTACGAGCAGTACTTC. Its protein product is CASSKASGYEQYF.

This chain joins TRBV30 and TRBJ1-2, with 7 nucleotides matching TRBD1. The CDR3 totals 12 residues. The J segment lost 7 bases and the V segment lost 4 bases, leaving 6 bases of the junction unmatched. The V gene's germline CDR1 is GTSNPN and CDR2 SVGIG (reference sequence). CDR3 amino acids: CAWMEGASGYTF. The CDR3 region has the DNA TGTGCCTGGATGGAGGGGGCGAGTGGCTACACCTTC.

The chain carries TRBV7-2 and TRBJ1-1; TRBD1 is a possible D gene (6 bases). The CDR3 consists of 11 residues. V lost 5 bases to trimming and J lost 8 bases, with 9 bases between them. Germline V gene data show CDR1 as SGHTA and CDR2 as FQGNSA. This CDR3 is CASSLDREAFF. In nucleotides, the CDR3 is TGTGCCAGCAGCCTAGACAGGGAAGCTTTCTTT.

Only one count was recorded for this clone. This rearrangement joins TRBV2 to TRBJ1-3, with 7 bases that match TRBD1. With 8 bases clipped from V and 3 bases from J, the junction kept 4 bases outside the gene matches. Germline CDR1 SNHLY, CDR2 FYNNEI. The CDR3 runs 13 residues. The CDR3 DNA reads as TGTGCCAGCGCCGGGACAGTTGGAAACACCATATATTTT. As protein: CASAGTVGNTIYF.

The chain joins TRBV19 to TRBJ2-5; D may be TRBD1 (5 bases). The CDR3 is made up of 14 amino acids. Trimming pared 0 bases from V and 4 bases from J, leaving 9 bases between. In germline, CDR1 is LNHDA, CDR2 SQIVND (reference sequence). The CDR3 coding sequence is TGTGCCAGTAGTATAGACGCCCAGGGAGAGACCCAGTACTTC. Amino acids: CASSIDAQGETQYF.

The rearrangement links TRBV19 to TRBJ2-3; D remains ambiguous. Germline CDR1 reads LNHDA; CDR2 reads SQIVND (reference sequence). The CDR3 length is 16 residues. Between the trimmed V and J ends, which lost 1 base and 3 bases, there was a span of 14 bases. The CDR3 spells CASSIGPGSVTDTQYF. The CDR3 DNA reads TGTGCCAGTAGTATAGGACCGGGTAGTGTGACAGATACGCAGTATTTT.

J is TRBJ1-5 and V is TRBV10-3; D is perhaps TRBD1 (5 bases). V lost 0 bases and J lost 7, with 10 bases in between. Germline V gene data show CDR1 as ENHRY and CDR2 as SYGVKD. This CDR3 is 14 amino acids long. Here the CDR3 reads CAISESARVQPQHF. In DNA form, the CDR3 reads TGTGCCATCAGTGAGTCGGCCAGGGTGCAGCCCCAGCATTTT.